The clone carrying this T cell receptor beta chain was counted ten times or more. The antigen is undetermined. The data belong to a study of T-cell reconstitution after alpha-beta-depleted transplantation in children. Findings and caveats of the study: Recipient T cells and thymic progenitors that survived gave rise to the high TCRbeta diversity observed at day 60 in some patients. Expanded graft clones numbering several hundred reportedly gave rise to alpha-beta T cells about two months after transplant.

A TCRbeta library incorporating unique molecular identifiers was prepared. TCRdb called the PCR reads again in MiXCR, with one record for every CDR3 protein. Among 200,000 or so distinct CDR3 sequences listed, roughly 6.3% were seen once. V was pared by 6 bases and J by 8 bases, with 16 bases between. The germline gives CDR1 MDHEN, CDR2 SYDVKM. The CDR3 runs 14 residues. The chain is built from TRBV28 and TRBJ1-4; no definite D call. This specimen consisted of PBMCs, obtained before TCRalphabeta/CD19-depleted stem cell transplant. The receptor's source is a girl less than two years old with combined immunodeficiency, due to receive a stem cell transplant. CDR3 in DNA: TGTGCCAGCAGCCTGACTGACCCTAGCGAAAAACTGTTTTTT. Translation: CASSLTDPSEKLFF.